This T cell receptor (beta chain) was captured by sequencing in a study of identical twins. Study observations and caveats: Out-of-frame alpha sequences shared by twins were enriched for low generation probability. In cord blood, abundant beta clonotypes had fewer insertions; memory showed no trend.

This clonotype was observed at least ten times. Its antigen is unidentified. Template switching, a step in the protocol, added a universal primer site, and cDNA carried unique molecular identifiers. TCRdb reprocessed the 5' RACE reads via MiXCR and lists one record per CDR3 protein. The table shows roughly 690,000 distinct CDR3 sequences, with around 6.1% occurring only once. Trimming took 2 bases from V and 4 from J; bases not matched to a gene: 6. The CDR3 sequence is 15 residues long. From germline, CDR1 is SGDLS and CDR2 YYNGEE. The chain recombines TRBV9 with TRBJ2-7, with 10 positions matching TRBD1. The receptor was isolated from a man aged 18 to 35 in good health. The sample was naive T cells sorted from blood. CDR3 region: CASSVGQGGYYEQYF. The CDR3 coding sequence is TGTGCCAGCAGCGTTGGACAGGGGGGATATTACGAGCAGTACTTC.